This is a list of T cell receptor beta chains from one sample in a study of blood T cell repertoires in COVID-19. TCRdb's table, derived via immunoSEQ multiplex PCR, lists solely in-frame clones and lacks some. The table has approximately 180,000 clones, around 82% seen once. Sequencing was carried out using PBMCs or T cells enriched from blood (not recorded which). Every receptor here comes from a woman aged 60-70 years with acute COVID-19. CDR3s include the opening cysteine and the closing phenylalanine or tryptophan. Each record gives: D gene, V gene, J gene, CDR3 protein. A D gene is named only where the DNA matches it firmly.

>-|TRBV12-3/TRBV12-4|TRBJ1-5
CASSLSGREPQHF
>-|TRBV3-1/TRBV3-2|TRBJ1-5
CASSQEYREDQPQHF
>-|TRBV12-5|TRBJ1-2
CASGFSAGADGYTF
>-|TRBV12-1|TRBJ2-1
CASSFAAELAGHNEQFF
>TRBD1|TRBV6-4|TRBJ2-1
CASSDSSLGQYNEQFF
>TRBD2|TRBV2|TRBJ2-3
CASSGGTSGRGTQYF
>-|TRBV27|TRBJ1-3
CASSRLGSDSGNTIYF
>-|TRBV19|TRBJ1-5
CASSARERGDQPQHF
>-|TRBV9|TRBJ2-1
CASSDPMDADSPTYNEQFF
>TRBD1|TRBV5-1|TRBJ2-2
CASRRTGGDTGELFF
>-|TRBV5-5|TRBJ2-3
CASSLLGAGSIDTQYF
>-|TRBV19|TRBJ1-2
CASSGSDRIYGYTF
>TRBD1|TRBV5-4|TRBJ1-5
CASSPGTGKTQPQHF
>TRBD1|TRBV5-1|TRBJ1-5
CASSSGQGSQPQHF
>TRBD1|TRBV28|TRBJ1-1
CASRPGQGTREAFF
>TRBD2|TRBV18|TRBJ2-1
CASSPTAGASGEQFF
>-|TRBV3-1/TRBV3-2|TRBJ2-6
CASSQAGANVLTF
>TRBD1|TRBV27|TRBJ1-2
CASSTGTGVGYTF
>-|TRBV10-3|TRBJ1-1
CAITEQDSNTEAFF
>TRBD2|TRBV6-5|TRBJ2-2
CASGLGLAGGGELFF
>-|TRBV30|TRBJ1-6
CAWGGVGDNSPLHF
>TRBD1|TRBV5-4|TRBJ2-5
CASSLAGQVSPPETQYF
>-|TRBV2|TRBJ2-7
CASSEVSGGSGEQYF
>-|TRBV20-1|TRBJ2-4
CSASMGDLKNIQYF
>TRBD1|TRBV28|TRBJ1-2
CASRDSRRNGYTF
>-|TRBV3-1/TRBV3-2|TRBJ1-3
CASSRLLTRGGNTIYF
>-|TRBV4-1|TRBJ2-7
CASSQMQGPYEQYF
>TRBD1|TRBV4-2|TRBJ2-5
CASSQESAGGSGETQYF
>-|TRBV4-1|TRBJ1-1
CASSREIMNTEAFF
>TRBD2|TRBV27|TRBJ2-4
CASSREGNIQYF
>-|TRBV11-2|TRBJ1-1
CASSLLSGFNTEAFF
>TRBD1|TRBV9|TRBJ2-1
CASSTQQGYEQFF
>TRBD1|TRBV7-9|TRBJ1-2
CASSLRTGTGYTF
>TRBD1|TRBV11-2|TRBJ1-5
CASSLGQGSRRAQPQHF
>TRBD1|TRBV20-1|TRBJ1-2
CSASGGGNYGYTF
>-|TRBV5-1|TRBJ2-5
CASRRGNQETQYF
>TRBD1|TRBV7-9|TRBJ1-2
CASSSGTGGAGYGYTF
>-|TRBV5-1|TRBJ1-1
CASSLEEGLNTEAFF
>TRBD2|TRBV18|TRBJ2-1
CASSPLPPTSGIDNEQFF
>TRBD2|TRBV7-8|TRBJ2-1
CASSLITAGGPYNEQFF
>-|TRBV9|TRBJ2-1
CASSYQGWYDNEQFF
>TRBD2|TRBV2|TRBJ2-3
CASSPGLADTQYF
>-|TRBV11-2|TRBJ2-2
CASSPLGLQAGELFF
>-|TRBV9|TRBJ1-2
CASSPPRGLDGYTF
>TRBD1|TRBV6-5|TRBJ1-1
CASSPEGQMNTEAFF
>TRBD2|TRBV6-4|TRBJ2-3
CASSPSGGGDTQYF
>-|TRBV18|TRBJ1-1
CASSPRDNMNTEAFF
>TRBD1|TRBV4-1|TRBJ1-3
CASSHATGPSSGNTIYF
>-|TRBV28|TRBJ1-6
CASSTGGIGAFANSPLHF
>TRBD2|TRBV19|TRBJ2-1
CASSIPLTSVEQFF
>TRBD2|TRBV7-6|TRBJ2-7
CASSLASGSWNEQYF
>TRBD1|TRBV7-8|TRBJ1-2
CASSSRIPGQGNGYTF
>TRBD2|TRBV6-5|TRBJ2-7
CASSYFLAGGGEQYF
>TRBD1|TRBV10-3|TRBJ1-2
CAISETPGQGSYTF
>-|TRBV27|TRBJ2-7
CASRPGQFYEQYF
>-|TRBV7-2|TRBJ2-1
CASSSQGASINEQFF
>TRBD1|TRBV5-1|TRBJ2-7
CASERDRGYEQYF
>-|TRBV30|TRBJ1-5
CAWTTGGNQPQHF
>TRBD2|TRBV11-2|TRBJ2-5
CASSLEWGLAAQETQYF
>TRBD1|TRBV9|TRBJ2-1
CASSGRGQVGEQFF